The 12 T cell receptor beta chains given below trace back to one sample, sequenced in a study of OX40 agonist ivuxolimab in advanced cancers. Libraries were prepared by immunoSEQ multiplex PCR; TCRdb keeps only in-frame clonotypes and omits some of them. This table holds over 65,000 clones, 85% to 90% found once. The material was CD4+ or CD8+ T cells sorted from blood, obtained in a trial of the OX40 agonist ivuxolimab. The receptors derive from an adult with an advanced solid tumor such as melanoma, head and neck, liver or kidney cancer.

This rearrangement joins TRBV19 to TRBJ2-3; a weak D match, TRBD1 (6 bases). This CDR3 is built from 15 residues. Per the germline V gene, CDR1 is LNHDA and CDR2 is SQIVND (reference sequence). Trimming shortened V by 2 bases and J by 2 bases, and 11 bases separated the two germline ends. CDR3 protein: CASSIRGTLTDTQYF. CDR3 DNA sequence: TGTGCCAGTAGTATAAGGGGGACCCTCACAGATACGCAGTATTTT.

The rearrangement joins TRBV19 to TRBJ1-1, with 8 bases lining up with TRBD1. Trimming took 6 bases from V and 7 from J; bases not matched to a gene: 7. The CDR3 sequence is 13 residues long. Germline V gene data show CDR1 as LNHDA and CDR2 as SQIVND (reference sequence). The CDR3 coding sequence is TGTGCCAGTAGGCAGGGGGCGAAGAGTGAAGCTTTCTTT. Its protein product is CASRQGAKSEAFF.

The V and J genes are TRBV11-2 and TRBJ1-2, with 7 positions matching TRBD1. The V segment lost 2 bases and the J segment 4 bases; nucleotides outside the gene matches: 7. The CDR3 runs to 15 residues. Germline-derived CDR1 and CDR2 are SGHAT and FQNNGV. The CDR3 nucleotides are TGTGCCAGCAGCTTAAATTCGGGACAGCTCTATGGCTACACCTTC. Its protein product is CASSLNSGQLYGYTF.

The chain combines TRBV27 with TRBJ2-7; 8 nucleotides align to TRBD1. The CDR3 consists of 14 residues. V lost 4 bases, J lost 9 bases, and 11 bases stayed unmatched. Germline CDR1 and CDR2: MNHEY and SMNVEV (reference sequence). CDR3 coding DNA: TGTGCCAGCAGTTCCCAGGGGGCGGTCGCTCGGCAGTACTTC. Translation gives CASSSQGAVARQYF.

The chain combines TRBV7-2 with TRBJ2-7; possibly TRBD2 for D (6 bases). This CDR3 is 13 amino acids long. V dropped 5 bases and J dropped 7 bases, with 15 bases sitting between them. Per the germline V gene, CDR1 is SGHTA and CDR2 is FQGNSA. The CDR3 sequence: CASSAGTSGEQYF. The CDR3 bases are TGTGCCAGCAGCGCAGGGACTTCGGGGGAGCAGTACTTC.

The V call is TRBV19, the J call TRBJ1-3, with 8 bases fitting TRBD1. After removal of 6 bases from V and 6 bases from J, the junction contained 4 bases not matched to a gene. Per germline, CDR1 LNHDA and CDR2 SQIVND (reference sequence). This CDR3 spans 13 amino acids. The CDR3 DNA is TGTGCCAGTAGAGGACAGGGCGAAAACACCATATATTTT. Encoded protein: CASRGQGENTIYF.

CDR3 protein: CASSWQGLYSNQPQHF. CDR3 bases: TGTGCCAGCAGCTGGCAGGGCCTCTATAGCAATCAGCCCCAGCATTTT. The chain employs TRBV7-8 and TRBJ1-5; D is perhaps TRBD1 (5 bases). Germline V gives CDR1 SGHVS, CDR2 FQNEAQ. This CDR3 has 16 amino acids. Trimming left V 4 bases short and J 0 bases short, with 13 bases between.

This chain uses TRBV23-1 with TRBJ2-4; D remains ambiguous. TRBV23-1 is annotated as an ORF whose role is uncertain. Trimming stripped 0 bases from V and 3 bases from J, with 27 bases between. The CDR3 runs 21 residues. In DNA, the CDR3 is TGCGCCAGCAGTCAATCGTGTGGGTGGGAAATTCCGTTTATCAGCAAAAACATTCAGTACTTC. Its protein product is CASSQSCGWEIPFISKNIQYF.

V is TRBV28 and J is TRBJ2-2, with D perhaps TRBD2 (6 bases). The CDR3 is 14 residues long. V was pared by 7 bases and J by 7 bases, with 16 bases between. Germline CDR1 reads MDHEN; CDR2 reads SYDVKM. CDR3 sequence: CASIMGGQGGELFF. Here the CDR3 DNA reads TGTGCCAGCATCATGGGAGGCCAGGGCGGGGAGCTGTTTTTT.

The chain couples TRBV6-5 to TRBJ1-2, with D unresolved. This CDR3 has 13 amino acids. Looked up from germline, CDR1 is MNHEY and CDR2 is SVGAGI. V dropped 0 bases and J dropped 5 bases, with 7 bases sitting between them. Here the CDR3 reads CASSYSRRYGYTF. The CDR3 nucleotides read TGTGCCAGCAGTTACTCGAGGAGGTATGGCTACACCTTC.

This chain connects TRBV30 to TRBJ2-5; 7 nucleotides match TRBD1. CDR3 length equals 19 residues. Germline V CDR1 and CDR2: GTSNPN, SVGIG (reference sequence). With 3 bases clipped from V and 0 bases from J, the junction kept 19 bases outside the gene matches. The CDR3 loop is CAWSLRQGEAAGYQETQYF. CDR3 DNA sequence: TGTGCCTGGAGCCTTAGACAGGGAGAGGCGGCGGGTTACCAAGAGACCCAGTACTTC.

This clone appeared a few times. This chain uses TRBV10-3 with TRBJ2-2; D is undetermined. The V gene lost 10 bases and the J gene lost 5 bases, with 23 bases spanning the gap. The CDR3 has 16 residues. Per germline, CDR1 ENHRY and CDR2 SYGVKD. CDR3 bases: TGTGCCACCACCCAGGTTGAAGGGTTAGGGACCGGGGAGCTGTTTTTT. Protein product: CATTQVEGLGTGELFF.